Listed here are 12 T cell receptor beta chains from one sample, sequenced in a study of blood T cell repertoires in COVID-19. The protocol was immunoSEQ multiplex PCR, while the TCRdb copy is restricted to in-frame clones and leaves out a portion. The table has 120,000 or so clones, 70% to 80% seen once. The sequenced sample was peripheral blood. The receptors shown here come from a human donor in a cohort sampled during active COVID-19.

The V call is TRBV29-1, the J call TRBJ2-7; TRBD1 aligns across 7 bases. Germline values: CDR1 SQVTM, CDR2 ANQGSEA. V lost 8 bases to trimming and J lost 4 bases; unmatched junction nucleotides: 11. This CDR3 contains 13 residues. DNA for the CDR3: TGCAGCATTCGACAGGGTGGTGGGTACGAGCAGTACTTC. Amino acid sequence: CSIRQGGGYEQYF.

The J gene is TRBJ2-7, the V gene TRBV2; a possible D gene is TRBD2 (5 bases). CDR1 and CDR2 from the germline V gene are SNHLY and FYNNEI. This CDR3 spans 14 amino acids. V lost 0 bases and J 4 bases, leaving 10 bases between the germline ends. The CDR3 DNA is TGTGCCAGCAGTGAAGCGTCCGGAGGTTACGAGCAGTACTTC. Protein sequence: CASSEASGGYEQYF.

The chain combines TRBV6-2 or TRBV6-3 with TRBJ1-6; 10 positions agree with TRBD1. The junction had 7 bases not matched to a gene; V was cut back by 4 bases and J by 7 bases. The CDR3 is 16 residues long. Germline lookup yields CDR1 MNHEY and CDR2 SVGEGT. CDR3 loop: CASSFVPGQGNSPLHF. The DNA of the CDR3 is TGTGCCAGCAGTTTCGTCCCGGGACAGGGGAATTCACCCCTCCACTTT.

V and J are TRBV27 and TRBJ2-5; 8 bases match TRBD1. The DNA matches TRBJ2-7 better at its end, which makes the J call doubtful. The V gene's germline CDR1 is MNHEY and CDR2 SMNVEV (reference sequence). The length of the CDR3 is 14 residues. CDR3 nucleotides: TGTGCCAGCAGTTACCGTACAGGGGGCTACGAGCAGTACTTC. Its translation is CASSYRTGGYEQYF.

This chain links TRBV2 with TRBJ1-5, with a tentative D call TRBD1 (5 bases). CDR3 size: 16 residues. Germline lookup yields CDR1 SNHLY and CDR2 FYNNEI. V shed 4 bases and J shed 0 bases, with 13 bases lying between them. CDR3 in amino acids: CASSVGPGLSNQPQHF. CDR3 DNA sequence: TGTGCCAGCAGTGTGGGGCCAGGCCTTAGCAATCAGCCCCAGCATTTT.

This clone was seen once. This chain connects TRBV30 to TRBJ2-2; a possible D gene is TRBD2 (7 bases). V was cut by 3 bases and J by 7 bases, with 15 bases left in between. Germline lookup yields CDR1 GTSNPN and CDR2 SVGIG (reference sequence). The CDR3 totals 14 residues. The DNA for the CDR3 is TGTGCCTGGAGCGTCGCGGGGGCGGACGGGGAGCTGTTTTTT. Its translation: CAWSVAGADGELFF.

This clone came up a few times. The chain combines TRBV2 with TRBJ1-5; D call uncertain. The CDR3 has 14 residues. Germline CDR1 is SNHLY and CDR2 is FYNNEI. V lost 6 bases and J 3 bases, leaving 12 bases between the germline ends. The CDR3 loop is CASRAGQANQPQHF. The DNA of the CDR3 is TGTGCCAGCAGGGCGGGCCAAGCCAATCAGCCCCAGCATTTT.

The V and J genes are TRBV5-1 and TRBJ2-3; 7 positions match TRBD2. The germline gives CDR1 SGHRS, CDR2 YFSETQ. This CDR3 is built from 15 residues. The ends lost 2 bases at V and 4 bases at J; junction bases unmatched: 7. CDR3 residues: CASSLGGSIADTQYF. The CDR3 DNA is TGCGCCAGCAGCTTAGGCGGGAGTATTGCAGATACGCAGTATTTT.

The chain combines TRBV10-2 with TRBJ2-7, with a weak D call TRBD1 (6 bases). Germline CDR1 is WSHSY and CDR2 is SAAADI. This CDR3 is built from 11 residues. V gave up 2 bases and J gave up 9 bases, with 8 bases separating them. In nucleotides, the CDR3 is TGCGCCAGCAGTGAGGGACAGCGGCAGTACTTC. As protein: CASSEGQRQYF.

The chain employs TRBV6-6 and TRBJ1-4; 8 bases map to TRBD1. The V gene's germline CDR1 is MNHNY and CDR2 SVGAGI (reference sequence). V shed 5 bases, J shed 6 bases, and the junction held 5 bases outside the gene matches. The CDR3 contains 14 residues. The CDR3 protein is CASSQQGVDEKLFF. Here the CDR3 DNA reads TGTGCCAGCAGTCAACAGGGGGTGGATGAAAAACTGTTTTTT.

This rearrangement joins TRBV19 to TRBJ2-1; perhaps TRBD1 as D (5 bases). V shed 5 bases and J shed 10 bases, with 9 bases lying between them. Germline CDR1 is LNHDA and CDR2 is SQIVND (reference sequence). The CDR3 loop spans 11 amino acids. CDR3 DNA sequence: TGTGCCAGTAGTGACAGCTTGGAGCAGTTCTTC. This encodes CASSDSLEQFF. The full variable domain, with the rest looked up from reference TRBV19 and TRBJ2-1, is DGGITQSPKYLFRKEGQNVTLSCEQNLNHDAMYWYRQDPGQGLRLIYYSQIVNDFQKGDIAEGYSVSREKKESFPLTVTSAQKNPTAFYLCASSDSLEQFFGPGTRLTVL.

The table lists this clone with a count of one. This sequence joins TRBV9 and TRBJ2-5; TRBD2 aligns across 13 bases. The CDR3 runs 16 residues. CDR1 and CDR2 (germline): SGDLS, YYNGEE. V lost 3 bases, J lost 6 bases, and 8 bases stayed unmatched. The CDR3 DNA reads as TGTGCCAGCAGCGGATTTACTAGCGGGGGGGATAAGACCCAGTACTTC. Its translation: CASSGFTSGGDKTQYF.